This T cell receptor beta chain was found in a study of spatial heterogeneity in lung cancer. About the study: Detection of beta-chain sequences consistently exceeded that of alpha-chain sequences.

The time point was: sample taken at primary tumor resection. The study sequenced unsorted whole RNA from tumor, nontumor lung or frozen PBMC. Donation came from some 72 patients with untreated early-stage non-small cell lung cancer. This clonotype was seen more than once but under ten times. Its antigen is still unknown. TCR cDNA molecules each had a unique molecular identifier. TCRdb redid the calling of the 5' RACE reads with MiXCR, one entry per CDR3 protein. Of roughly 9,300 distinct CDR3 sequences detected, less than 9% appear once; the ten largest clones hold 25% to 30%. V lost 5 bases to trimming and J lost 4 bases, with 18 bases between them. This CDR3 comprises 16 residues. Germline V CDR1 and CDR2: LNHDA, SQIVND (reference sequence). Findings and limits, study-wide: Whereas they appeared in blood less at follow-up, ubiquitous expanded tumor TCRs appeared there more at resection.

This chain connects TRBV19 to TRBJ1-5; possibly TRBD1 for D (6 bases). Sequenced material: PBMCs, taken at surgery. The receptor was isolated from a female donor with early-stage non-small cell lung cancer. CDR3 DNA: TGTGCCAGTAGTGTCAGGGGTCCCCGACTAAATCAGCCCCAGCATTTT. Protein product: CASSVRGPRLNQPQHF.